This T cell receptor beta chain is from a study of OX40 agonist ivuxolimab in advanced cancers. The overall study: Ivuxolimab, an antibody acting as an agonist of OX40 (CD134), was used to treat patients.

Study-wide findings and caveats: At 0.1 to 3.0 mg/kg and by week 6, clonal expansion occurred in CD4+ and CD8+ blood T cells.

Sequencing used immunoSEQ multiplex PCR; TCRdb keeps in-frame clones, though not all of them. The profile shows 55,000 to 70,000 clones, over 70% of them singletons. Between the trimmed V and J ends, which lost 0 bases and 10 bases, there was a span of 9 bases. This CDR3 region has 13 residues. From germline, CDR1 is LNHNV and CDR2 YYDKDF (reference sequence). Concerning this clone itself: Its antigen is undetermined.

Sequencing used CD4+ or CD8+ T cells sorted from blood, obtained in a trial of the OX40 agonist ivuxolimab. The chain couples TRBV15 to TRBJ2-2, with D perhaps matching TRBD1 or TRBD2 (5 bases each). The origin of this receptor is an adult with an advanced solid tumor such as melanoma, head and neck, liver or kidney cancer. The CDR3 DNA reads TGTGCCACCAGCAGAGATCGAGGGGAGGAGCTGTTTTTT. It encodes CATSRDRGEELFF.